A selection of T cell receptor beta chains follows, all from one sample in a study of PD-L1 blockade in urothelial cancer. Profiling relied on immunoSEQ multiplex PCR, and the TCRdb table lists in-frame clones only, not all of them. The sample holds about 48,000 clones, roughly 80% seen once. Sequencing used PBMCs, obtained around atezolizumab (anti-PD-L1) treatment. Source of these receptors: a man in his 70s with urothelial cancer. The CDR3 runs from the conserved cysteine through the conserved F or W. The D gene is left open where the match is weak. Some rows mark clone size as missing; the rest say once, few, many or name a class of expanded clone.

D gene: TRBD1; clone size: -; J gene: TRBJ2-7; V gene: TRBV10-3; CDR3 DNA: TGTGCCATCAGTGAGTCAGCGAGACAGGGGAACGAGCAGTACTTC; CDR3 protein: CAISESARQGNEQYF
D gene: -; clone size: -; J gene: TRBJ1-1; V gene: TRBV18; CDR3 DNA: TGTGCCAGCCTTACGGCAGGGGATATGAACACTGAAGCTTTCTTT; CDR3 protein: CASLTAGDMNTEAFF
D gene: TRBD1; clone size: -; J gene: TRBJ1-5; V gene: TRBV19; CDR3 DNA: TGTGCCAGTAGTATTCAGCCAGGGGGCGGCAGCAATCAGCCCCAGCATTTT; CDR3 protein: CASSIQPGGGSNQPQHF
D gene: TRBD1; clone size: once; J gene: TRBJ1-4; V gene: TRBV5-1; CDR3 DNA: TGCGCCAGCAGCTTCCGGACCACCGGGACAGGGGGCGACAAACTGTTTTTT; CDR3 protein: CASSFRTTGTGGDKLFF
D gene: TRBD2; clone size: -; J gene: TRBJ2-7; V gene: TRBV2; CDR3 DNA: TGTGCCAGCAGTGGGGGACTAGCGACCGCCTACGAGCAGTACTTC; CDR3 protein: CASSGGLATAYEQYF
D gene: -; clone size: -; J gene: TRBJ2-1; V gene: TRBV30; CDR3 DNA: TGTGCCTGGAGTCGGGGGGCTCTGGGCTCCTACAATGAGCAGTTCTTC; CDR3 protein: CAWSRGALGSYNEQFF
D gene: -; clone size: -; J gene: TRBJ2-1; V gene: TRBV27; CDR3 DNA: TGTGCCAGCAGTTTCCACTCCGTAGGGGGCTACAATGAGCAGTTCTTC; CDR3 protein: CASSFHSVGGYNEQFF
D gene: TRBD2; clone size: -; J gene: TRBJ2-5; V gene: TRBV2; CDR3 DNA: TGTGCCAGCAGCCGTCTAGCGGGAGGAAACCAAGAGACCCAGTACTTC; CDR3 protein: CASSRLAGGNQETQYF
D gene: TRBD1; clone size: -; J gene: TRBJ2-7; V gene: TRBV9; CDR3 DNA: TGTGCCAGCAGCGTAGGTTTCAGGGACAGAGATTACGAGCAGTACTTC; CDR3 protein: CASSVGFRDRDYEQYF
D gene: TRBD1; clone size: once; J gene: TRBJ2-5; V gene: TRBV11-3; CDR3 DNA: TGTGCCAGCAGCTCTGGACAGGAAGAGACCCAGTACTTC; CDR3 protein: CASSSGQEETQYF
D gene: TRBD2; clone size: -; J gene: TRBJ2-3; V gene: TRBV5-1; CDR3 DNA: TGCGCCAGCAGCTTGGGGACTAGCGGACTCACAGATACGCAGTATTTT; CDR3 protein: CASSLGTSGLTDTQYF
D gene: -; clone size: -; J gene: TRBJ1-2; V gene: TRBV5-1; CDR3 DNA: TGCGCCAGCAGCGGGCAGGGGACATCTAACTATGGCTACACCTTC; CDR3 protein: CASSGQGTSNYGYTF
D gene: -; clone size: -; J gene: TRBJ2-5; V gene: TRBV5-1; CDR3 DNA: TGCGCCAGCGACTCCGGGACACTAGAGACCCAGTACTTC; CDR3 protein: CASDSGTLETQYF
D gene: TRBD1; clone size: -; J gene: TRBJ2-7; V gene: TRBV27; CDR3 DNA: TGTGCCAGCAGTTTGGGACAGACCTACGAGCAGTACTTC; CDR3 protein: CASSLGQTYEQYF
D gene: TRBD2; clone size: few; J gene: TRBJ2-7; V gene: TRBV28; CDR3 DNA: TGTGCCAGCAGTACAACTAGCGGGAGGTACGAGCAGTACTTC; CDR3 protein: CASSTTSGRYEQYF
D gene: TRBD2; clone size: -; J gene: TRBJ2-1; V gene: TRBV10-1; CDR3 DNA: TGCGCCAGCAGTGATGGTGCGGGAGGGCCGGGCAATGAGCAGTTCTTC; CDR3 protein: CASSDGAGGPGNEQFF
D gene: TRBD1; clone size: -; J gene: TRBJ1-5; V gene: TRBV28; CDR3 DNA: TGTGCCAGCAGTTTACCGACAGGGGGCAATCAGCCCCAGCATTTT; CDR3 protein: CASSLPTGGNQPQHF
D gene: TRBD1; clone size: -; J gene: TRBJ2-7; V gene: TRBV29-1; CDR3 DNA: TGCAGCGTAGGCGACAGGGACGGCTACGAGCAGTACTTC; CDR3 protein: CSVGDRDGYEQYF
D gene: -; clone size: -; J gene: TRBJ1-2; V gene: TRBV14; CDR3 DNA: TGTGCCAGCAGCCAATCGGAGGGGTTTAACTATGGCTACACCTTC; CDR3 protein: CASSQSEGFNYGYTF
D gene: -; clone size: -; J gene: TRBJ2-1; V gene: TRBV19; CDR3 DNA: TGTGCCAGTAGTACGGGAGGGGACAGATGGTCCTACAATGAGCAGTTCTTC; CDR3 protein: CASSTGGDRWSYNEQFF
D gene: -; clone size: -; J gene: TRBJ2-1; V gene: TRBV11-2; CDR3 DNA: TGTGCCAGCAGCTTAGAACGAGACTACAATGAGCAGTTCTTC; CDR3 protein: CASSLERDYNEQFF
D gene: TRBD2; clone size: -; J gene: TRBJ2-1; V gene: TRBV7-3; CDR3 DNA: TGTGCCAGCAGCTTAGCGGGAGCAGCCTACAATGAGCAGTTCTTC; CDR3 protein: CASSLAGAAYNEQFF
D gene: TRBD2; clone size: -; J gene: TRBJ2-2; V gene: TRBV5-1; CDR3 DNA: TGCGCCAGCAGCTTATCCGGGACTAGCGGGAGCACCGGGGAGCTGTTTTTT; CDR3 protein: CASSLSGTSGSTGELFF
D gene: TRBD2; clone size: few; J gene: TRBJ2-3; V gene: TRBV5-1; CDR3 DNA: TGCGCCAGCAGCCCGGCTAGCGGGAGAACAGATACGCAGTATTTT; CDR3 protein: CASSPASGRTDTQYF
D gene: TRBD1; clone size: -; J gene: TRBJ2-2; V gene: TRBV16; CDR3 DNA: TGTGCCAGCAGCCAATTCCCCGCGGACAGGGGGAACACCGGGGAGCTGTTTTTT; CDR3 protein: CASSQFPADRGNTGELFF
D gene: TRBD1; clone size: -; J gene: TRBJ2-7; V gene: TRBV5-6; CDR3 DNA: TGTGCCAGCAGGCGCACCTGGGACAGCATTTACGAGCAGTACTTC; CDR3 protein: CASRRTWDSIYEQYF
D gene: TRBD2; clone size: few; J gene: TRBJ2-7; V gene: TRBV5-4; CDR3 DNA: TGTGCCAGCAGCCCGAGGGGACTAGCTAACTACGAGCAGTACTTC; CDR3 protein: CASSPRGLANYEQYF
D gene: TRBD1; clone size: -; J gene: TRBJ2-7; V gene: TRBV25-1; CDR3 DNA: TGTGCCAGTCGAAGACAGGGACAGAACTACGAGCAGTACTTC; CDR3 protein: CASRRQGQNYEQYF
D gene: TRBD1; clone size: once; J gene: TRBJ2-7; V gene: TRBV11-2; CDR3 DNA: TGTGCCAGCAGCTTGGGACAGCCCTACGAGCAGTACTTC; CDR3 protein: CASSLGQPYEQYF
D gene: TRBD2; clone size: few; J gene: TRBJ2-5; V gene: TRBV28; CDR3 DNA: TGTGCCAGCAGTTTATCTGGCACTAGCGGGAGTCAAGAGGAGACCCAGTACTTC; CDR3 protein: CASSLSGTSGSQEETQYF
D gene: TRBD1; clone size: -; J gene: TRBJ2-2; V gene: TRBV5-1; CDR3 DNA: TGCGCCAGCAACTACAGGGGAGACACCGGGGAGCTGTTTTTT; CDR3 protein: CASNYRGDTGELFF
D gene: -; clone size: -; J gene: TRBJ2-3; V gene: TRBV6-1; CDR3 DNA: TGTGCCAGCAGCGAGAGACGGACTGGGGCGCAGTATTTT; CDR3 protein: CASSERRTGAQYF
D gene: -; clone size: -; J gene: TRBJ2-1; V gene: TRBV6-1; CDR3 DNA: TGTGCCAGCAGTGAAAAGGGGACACCGGTGGGCAATGAGCAGTTCTTC; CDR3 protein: CASSEKGTPVGNEQFF
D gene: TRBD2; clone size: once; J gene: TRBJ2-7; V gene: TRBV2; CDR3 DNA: TGTGCCAGCAGTGAAGTTAGGGGACTAGCGGACTCTAAAGGGCTCGAGCAGTACTTC; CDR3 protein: CASSEVRGLADSKGLEQYF
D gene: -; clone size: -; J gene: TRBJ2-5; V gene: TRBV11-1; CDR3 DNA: TGTGCCAGCAGCTTGGATCCAGCCGGGGAGACCCAGTACTTC; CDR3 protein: CASSLDPAGETQYF
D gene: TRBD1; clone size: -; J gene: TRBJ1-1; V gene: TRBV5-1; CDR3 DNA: TGCGCCAGCAGCTCGGGGACAGGGGGCCGGAACACTGAAGCTTTCTTT; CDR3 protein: CASSSGTGGRNTEAFF
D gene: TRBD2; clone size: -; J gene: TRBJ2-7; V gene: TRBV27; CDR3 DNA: TGTGCCAGCAGTTTAGGCGGGAGACCCTACGAGCAGTACTTC; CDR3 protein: CASSLGGRPYEQYF
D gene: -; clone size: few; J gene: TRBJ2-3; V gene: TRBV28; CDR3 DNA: TGTGCCAGCAGTTGTGGGACACCTAGCACAGATACGCAGTATTTT; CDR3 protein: CASSCGTPSTDTQYF
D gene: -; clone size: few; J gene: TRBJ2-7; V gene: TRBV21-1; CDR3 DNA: TGTGCCAGCAGCCCTACTAGCGGACCCTCCTACGAGCAGTACTTC; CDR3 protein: CASSPTSGPSYEQYF
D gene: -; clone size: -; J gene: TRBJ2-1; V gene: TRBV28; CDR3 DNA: TGTGCCACCCAGGCAGGTTTCGCATACAATGAGCAGTTCTTC; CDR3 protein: CATQAGFAYNEQFF